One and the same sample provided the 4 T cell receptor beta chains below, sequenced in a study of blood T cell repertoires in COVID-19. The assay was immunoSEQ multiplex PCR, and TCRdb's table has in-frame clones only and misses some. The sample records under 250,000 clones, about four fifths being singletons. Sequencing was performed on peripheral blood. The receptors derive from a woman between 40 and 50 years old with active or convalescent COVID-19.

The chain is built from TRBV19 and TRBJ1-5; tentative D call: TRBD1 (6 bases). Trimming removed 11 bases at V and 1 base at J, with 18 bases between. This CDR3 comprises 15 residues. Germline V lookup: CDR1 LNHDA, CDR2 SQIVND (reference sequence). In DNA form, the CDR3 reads TGTGCCTCAAAAAGGGGGGGGGTGAGCAATCAGCCCCAGCATTTT. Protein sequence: CASKRGGVSNQPQHF.

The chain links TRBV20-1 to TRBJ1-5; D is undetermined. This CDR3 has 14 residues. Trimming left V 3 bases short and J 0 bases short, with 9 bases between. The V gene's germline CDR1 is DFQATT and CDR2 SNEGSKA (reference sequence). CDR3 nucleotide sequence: TGCAGTGCTAGTGAGGAGTATAGCAATCAGCCCCAGCATTTT. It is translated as CSASEEYSNQPQHF.

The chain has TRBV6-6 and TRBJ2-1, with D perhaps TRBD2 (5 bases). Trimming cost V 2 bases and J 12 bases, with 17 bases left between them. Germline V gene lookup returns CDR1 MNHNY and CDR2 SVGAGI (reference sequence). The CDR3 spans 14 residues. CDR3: CASSYTSVPPGQFF. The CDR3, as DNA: TGTGCCAGCAGTTACACTAGTGTGCCCCCCGGGCAGTTCTTC.

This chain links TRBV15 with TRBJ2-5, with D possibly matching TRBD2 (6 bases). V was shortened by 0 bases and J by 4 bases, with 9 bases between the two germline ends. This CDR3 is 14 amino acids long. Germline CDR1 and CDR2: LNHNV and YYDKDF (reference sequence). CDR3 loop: CATSRDLGGETQYF. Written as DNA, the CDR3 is TGTGCCACCAGCAGAGATCTGGGGGGAGAGACCCAGTACTTC.